This T cell receptor (beta chain) was captured in a study of blood T cells in healthy people across ages. Germline CDR1 is SGDLS and CDR2 is YYNGEE. CDR3 length: 15 residues. V dropped 4 bases and J dropped 6 bases, with 16 bases sitting between them. Alongside a J-beta primer mix, a sample-barcoded 5' primer served in a second PCR lasting about 7 to 11 cycles. From the 5' RACE reads, TCRdb called clonotypes with MiXCR, one entry per CDR3 protein. The table shows hundreds of thousands of distinct CDR3 sequences, with under 30% occurring only once. The source is a woman older than 75 in good health. The J gene is TRBJ1-4, the V gene TRBV9, with a possible D match to TRBD1 (5 bases). Sample: blood. CDR3 region: CASSPSRTRDEKLFF. CDR3 DNA sequence: TGTGCCAGCAGCCCCTCTAGGACACGGGATGAAAAACTGTTTTTT.